This T cell receptor delta chain emerged from a study of Vδ1+ human thymocytes. Sequences come from RNA converted to cDNA by reverse transcription. The CDR3 regions were amplified by multiplex PCR from V-gene primers to a constant-region primer. TCRdb reanalysed the multiplex PCR reads with CATT. The sample holds approximately 58,000 delta-chain clones, about 15% seen once. V lost 2 bases, J lost 0 bases, and 20 bases stayed unmatched. Germline values: CDR1 TSWWSYY, CDR2 QGS. The CDR3 is made up of 21 amino acids. Study-level findings and limits: Approximately 20% of thymic delta-chain sequences were Vdelta2, with few Vdelta3, unlike blood Vdelta1+ controls. Thymic TRG and TRD repertoires appeared highly polyclonal. Bulk data may be misread because of unexpected Vdelta2 sequences.

After alphabeta T cell depletion, CD3+ Vdelta1+ Vdelta2- thymocytes were sorted. About this clone: The antigen remains unidentified.

Input material: Vdelta1+ gamma-delta thymocytes from the thymus. Subset indicated: FACS-sorted CD3+ TCRalphabeta- TCRVdelta1+ TCRVdelta2- thymocytes. The receptor was isolated from a girl in the first two years of life who had congenital heart surgery. V gene TRDV1 combines with J gene TRDJ1; TRDD3 agrees at 8 bases. DNA for the CDR3: TGTGCTCTTGGGGAAGGAGGAAGGGATAGCTACTGGGGGCCGTACACCGATAAACTCATCTTT. Residues: CALGEGGRDSYWGPYTDKLIF.